This T cell receptor beta chain was identified during a study of breast tumors, draining lymph nodes, adjacent tissues. With regard to this clonotype: The target antigen is unknown. A much larger clonotype is one base distant, so this may be a read error.

The lymph nodes were axillary draining lymph nodes from breast cancer patients. Germline loops: CDR1 LGHDT, CDR2 YNNKEL (reference sequence). This CDR3 spans 14 amino acids. The V and J ends lost 6 bases and 4 bases, in that order; junction bases with no gene match: 6. Study-level points and caveats: Tumor repertoires ranked between lymph nodes and nontumor tissue in diversity, with V and J gene preferences. Luminal-like breast cancer showed significantly greater tumor-nontumor repertoire similarity than basal-like breast cancer did. Findings are consistent with lymph node origin and intratumoral expansion of most tumor T cells. Data only fit, rather than demonstrated, lymph node origin of most tumor T cells.

TCRdb processed the multiplex PCR reads anew with MiXCR; each CDR3 protein has one entry. The repertoire holds 150,000 to 200,000 distinct CDR3 sequences, with approximately 33% as singletons. The chain combines TRBV3-1 with TRBJ2-5, with 9 bases aligning to TRBD2. The specimen was axillary lymph node tissue. This clonotype was sampled from a female donor with breast cancer. Some clones in this sample may be carry-over from other donors' samples. CDR3 region: CASSLSGSLETQYF. CDR3 in DNA: TGTGCCAGCAGTCTTAGCGGGAGTCTAGAGACCCAGTACTTC.